The 18 T cell receptor beta chains reported below all come from one sample, sequenced in a study of T cells after yellow fever vaccination. TCRdb re-analysed the 5' RACE reads in MiXCR, keeping a single row per CDR3 protein. The table records about 170,000 distinct CDR3 sequences, about 6.2% of them present only once. Sequenced material: CD4+ T cells sorted from PBMCs, taken on the day of the first yellow fever vaccination. These receptors came from a man aged 18 to 29 who received the YFV17D yellow fever vaccine.

This clonotype was seen ten or more times. The chain recombines TRBV5-6 with TRBJ2-3; D may be TRBD1 or TRBD2 (5 bases each). V was pared by 0 bases and J by 0 bases, with 11 bases between. Germline V CDR1 and CDR2: SGHDT, YYEEEE. The CDR3 spans 16 residues. CDR3 coding DNA: TGTGCCAGCAGCTTGGCCGGGACGGTTAGCACAGATACGCAGTATTTT. The encoded protein is CASSLAGTVSTDTQYF.

This clonotype was counted only a few times. CDR3 bases: TGCAGTGCTAGAGACCCGACAGAGGCTTACAATGAGCAGTTCTTC. Translated, it gives CSARDPTEAYNEQFF. This chain connects TRBV20-1 to TRBJ2-1, with a tentative D call TRBD1 (5 bases). The V gene lost 0 bases and the J gene lost 4 bases, with 13 bases spanning the gap. This CDR3 region has 15 residues. Germline loops: CDR1 DFQATT, CDR2 SNEGSKA (reference sequence).

This clonotype was seen a few times. The chain is built from TRBV5-6 and TRBJ2-7; no clear D. V was shortened by 0 bases and J by 3 bases, with 4 bases between the two germline ends. Germline CDR1 SGHDT, CDR2 YYEEEE. This CDR3 has 12 residues. CDR3 nucleotide sequence: TGTGCCAGCAGCTTGGGGTTCTACGAGCAGTACTTC. The encoded protein is CASSLGFYEQYF.

A note on this clonotype: A junction boundary mismatches the germline segment, possibly from a read error. The V and J genes are TRBV7-2 and TRBJ2-7; D is unresolved. CDR3 length: 15 amino acids. The germline V gene encodes CDR1 SGHTA and CDR2 FQGNSA. DNA for the CDR3: TGTGCCAGCAGCTTAATGGCTGCCAGCTCCTACGTGCAGTACTTC. Encoded protein: CASSLMAASSYVQYF.

In this sample, this clonotype turned up a few times. The V gene is TRBV24-1, the J gene TRBJ2-5, with 8 positions matching TRBD1. J was trimmed by 2 bases and V by 3 bases; bases with no gene match: 10. Germline V CDR1 and CDR2: KGHDR, SFDVKD. The CDR3 length is 17 residues. CDR3 residues: CATSDPRTGIGQETQYF. The CDR3 DNA reads TGTGCCACCAGTGATCCGCGGACAGGGATTGGACAAGAGACCCAGTACTTC.

This clonotype has a handful of counts. CDR3 residues: CAGRGHGVDNEQFF. CDR3 nucleotides: TGTGCCGGTAGGGGACACGGCGTGGACAATGAGCAGTTCTTC. The chain uses TRBV28 and TRBJ2-1; the D gene is possibly TRBD1 (6 bases). This CDR3 spans 14 amino acids. CDR1 and CDR2 from the germline V gene are MDHEN and SYDVKM. With 11 bases removed from V and 5 bases from J, the gap between germline ends came to 19 bases.

The chain joins TRBV12-3 or TRBV12-4 to TRBJ1-1; D not certain. V lost 6 bases, J lost 5 bases, and 16 bases lay in between. CDR3 size: 14 residues. The CDR3 loop reads CASSPLAKRTEAFF. CDR3 DNA sequence: TGTGCCAGCAGCCCGCTGGCGAAGAGGACTGAAGCTTTCTTT.

This clonotype occurred many times. The J gene is TRBJ2-7, the V gene TRBV7-2, with a tentative D call TRBD2 (5 bases). In germline, CDR1 is SGHTA, CDR2 FQGNSA. With 5 bases removed from V and 2 bases from J, the gap between germline ends came to 10 bases. The CDR3 totals 13 residues. The CDR3: CASSQAATYEQYF. In DNA, the CDR3 is TGTGCCAGCAGCCAAGCGGCAACCTACGAGCAGTACTTC.

This clonotype was found many times. The chain joins TRBV9 to TRBJ2-7, with D perhaps TRBD1 (5 bases). The germline V gene encodes CDR1 SGDLS and CDR2 YYNGEE. The V gene lost 1 base and the J gene lost 7 bases, with 12 bases spanning the gap. The CDR3 is made up of 13 amino acids. The DNA of the CDR3 is TGTGCCAGCAGCGTAAGCAGGGTGGGAGAGCAGTACTTC. Protein: CASSVSRVGEQYF.

This clonotype was detected many times. This chain connects TRBV4-3 to TRBJ1-4; no definite D call. Trimming left V 0 bases short and J 5 bases short, with 10 bases between. The CDR3 spans 15 residues. Germline V gene lookup returns CDR1 LGHNA and CDR2 YSLEER. In nucleotides, the CDR3 is TGCGCCAGCAGCCAAGAGTGGCAGAAGAATGAAAAACTGTTTTTT. Its protein product is CASSQEWQKNEKLFF.

This clonotype turned up a few times. The chain recombines TRBV20-1 with TRBJ1-3; no reliable D call. Between the trimmed V and J ends, which lost 0 bases and 0 bases, there was a span of 3 bases. This CDR3 has 13 amino acids. Germline V lookup: CDR1 DFQATT, CDR2 SNEGSKA (reference sequence). The CDR3 DNA reads as TGCAGTGCTAGAGACAGCTCTGGAAACACCATATATTTT. Translating gives CSARDSSGNTIYF.

This clonotype was seen ten or more times. The chain carries TRBV28 and TRBJ1-2; D is perhaps TRBD1 (6 bases). The CDR3 runs to 12 residues. The V and J ends lost 8 bases and 2 bases respectively, with 9 bases between them. CDR1 is MDHEN, CDR2 SYDVKM, per germline. This CDR3 reads CASEDRNYGYTF. CDR3 in DNA: TGTGCCAGCGAAGACAGGAACTATGGCTACACCTTC.

In its sample, this clonotype was seen many times. The J gene is TRBJ1-5, the V gene TRBV24-1; D unresolved. Germline assignment: CDR1 KGHDR and CDR2 SFDVKD. Trimming removed 0 bases from V and 4 bases from J, with 3 bases in between. The CDR3 covers 13 residues. CDR3 region: CATSDLVNQPQHF. The DNA of the CDR3 is TGTGCCACCAGTGATTTGGTGAATCAGCCCCAGCATTTT.

Many counts were recorded for this clonotype. This rearrangement joins TRBV7-3 to TRBJ2-3; D is possibly TRBD2 (6 bases). With 5 bases removed from V and 4 bases from J, the gap between germline ends came to 31 bases. CDR3 length equals 20 residues. CDR1 SGHTA and CDR2 FQGTGA come from the germline V gene. CDR3 coding DNA: TGTGCCAGCAGCACCTCTAGACGGGGGAGCACGGCGGTTTCATCAGATACGCAGTATTTT. It encodes CASSTSRRGSTAVSSDTQYF. Filled out from reference TRBV7-3 and TRBJ2-3, the complete variable domain reads GAGVSQTPSNKVTEKGKYVELRCDPISGHTALYWYRQSLGQGPEFLIYFQGTGAADDSGLPNDRFFAVRPEGSVSTLKIQRTERGDSAVYLCASSTSRRGSTAVSSDTQYFGPGTRLTVL.

This clonotype was seen more than once but under ten times. The chain has TRBV11-2 and TRBJ1-3; D not resolved. The CDR3 length is 14 residues. The germline V gene encodes CDR1 SGHAT and CDR2 FQNNGV. Trimming shortened V by 5 bases and J by 1 base, and 9 bases separated the two germline ends. CDR3 DNA: TGTGCCAGCAGCCCGAGCAGGTCTGGAAACACCATATATTTT. This gives the protein CASSPSRSGNTIYF.

This clonotype appeared many times. The chain combines TRBV5-1 with TRBJ2-7, with D possibly being TRBD1 or TRBD2 (5 bases each). Germline V gene lookup returns CDR1 SGHRS and CDR2 YFSETQ. Trimming stripped 3 bases from V and 9 bases from J, with 16 bases between. The CDR3 is 13 amino acids. CDR3 sequence reads: CASSSGMGERQYV. The CDR3 region has the DNA TGCGCCAGCAGCTCAGGGATGGGGGAAAGGCAGTACGTC.

This clonotype occurred many times. The chain combines TRBV11-2 with TRBJ1-5; no firm D call. V lost 4 bases and J 6 bases, leaving 10 bases between the germline ends. The CDR3 loop spans 13 amino acids. Per germline, CDR1 SGHAT and CDR2 FQNNGV. CDR3 DNA: TGTGCCAGCAGCTCCGACGGGTTTCAGCCCCAGCATTTT. Translation: CASSSDGFQPQHF.

This clonotype came up a few times. The V and J genes are TRBV3-1 and TRBJ2-3; D possibly corresponds to TRBD1 (5 bases). V shed 4 bases and J shed 1 base, with 12 bases lying between them. Germline CDR1 and CDR2: LGHDT and YNNKEL (reference sequence). The CDR3 extends over 15 amino acids. In DNA, the CDR3 is TGTGCCAGCAGCCTAGACAGTACGGGCACAGATACGCAGTATTTT. This codes for CASSLDSTGTDTQYF.